These 5 T cell receptor beta chains were all obtained from the same sample, sequenced in a study of T cells after yellow fever vaccination. TCRdb called the 5' RACE reads again in MiXCR, with one record for every CDR3 protein. The sample lists hundreds of thousands of distinct CDR3 sequences; 3% to 4.5% were seen once. Sample: PBMCs, taken on the day of the yellow fever booster vaccination. The receptors here all came from a man aged 18 to 35 who received the YFV17D yellow fever vaccine.

This clonotype was observed many times. The chain links TRBV4-3 to TRBJ2-5; TRBD2 matches 9 bases. Germline V gene lookup returns CDR1 LGHNA and CDR2 YSLEER. The CDR3 totals 16 residues. With 0 bases clipped from V and 5 bases from J, the junction kept 7 bases outside the gene matches. CDR3 region: CASSQDASSGAETQYF. The DNA for the CDR3 is TGCGCCAGCAGCCAAGACGCGTCTAGCGGGGCGGAGACCCAGTACTTC.

In its sample, this clonotype was seen a few times. This chain links TRBV6-5 with TRBJ1-2; unclear D gene. Germline V gene sequence: CDR1 MNHEY, CDR2 SVGAGI. CDR3 size: 15 residues. V gave up 0 bases and J gave up 2 bases, with 10 bases separating them. CDR3 loop: CASSYSKGANYGYTF. DNA for the CDR3: TGTGCCAGCAGTTACTCGAAGGGTGCCAACTATGGCTACACCTTC.

This clonotype has just a few counts. V usage is TRBV5-6 and J usage is TRBJ2-2; 9 nucleotides agree with TRBD1. The V and J ends lost 4 bases and 6 bases, in that order; junction bases with no gene match: 7. CDR1 SGHDT and CDR2 YYEEEE come from the germline V gene. This CDR3 has 15 amino acids. The CDR3 coding sequence is TGTGCCAGCAGCCGAACAGGGGGCGCCGCCGGGGAGCTGTTTTTT. As protein: CASSRTGGAAGELFF.

This clonotype has a count of ten or more. For the CDR3, the DNA is TGTGCCAGCAGTTACTCCCGAGGTTCGGGCGGGGAGCTGTTTTTT. It translates to CASSYSRGSGGELFF. The chain combines TRBV6-2 or TRBV6-3 with TRBJ2-2, with D uncertain. CDR1 and CDR2 (germline): MNHEY, SVGEGT. The CDR3 has 15 amino acids. V was cut by 0 bases and J by 7 bases, with 12 bases left in between.

There are many counts of this clonotype. The gene calls are TRBV5-1 and TRBJ1-1, with 7 bases lining up with TRBD1. CDR1 is SGHRS and CDR2 is YFSETQ in the germline V gene. Trimming at V came to 3 bases and at J to 1 base, leaving 3 bases not matched to a gene. The CDR3 runs to 14 residues. The DNA for the CDR3 is TGCGCCAGCAGCTCGGGACAGTCGAACACTGAAGCTTTCTTT. Translating gives CASSSGQSNTEAFF.